Below, one T cell receptor beta chain is given with its context. The sample originates from a study of cytomegalovirus exposure and HLA in healthy donors. V gave up 0 bases and J gave up 0 bases; unmatched junction bases: 7. The V gene's germline CDR1 is SGHRS and CDR2 YFSETQ. The CDR3 has 17 amino acids. The PCR had 60 Vbeta and 13 Jbeta primers. The assay was immunoSEQ multiplex PCR, and TCRdb's table has in-frame clones only and misses some. Of 130,000 or so clones listed, over 60% are singletons. This sequence was found in a female donor in good health and CMV-seropositive. V and J are TRBV5-1 and TRBJ2-5, with TRBD1 matching over 8 bases. Input material: PBMCs. In nucleotides, the CDR3 is TGCGCCAGCAGCTTGGTTCCAGGGGGCCAGTACCAAGAGACCCAGTACTTC. Protein product: CASSLVPGGQYQETQYF.